This T cell receptor (beta chain) emerged from a study of blood T cell repertoires in COVID-19. Study details: Material from acute and convalescent COVID-19 was sourced from the United States, Italy and Spain.

Per the original methods: Cell counts per sample came from amplifying reference gene primers. Clones were sequenced by immunoSEQ multiplex PCR, and TCRdb holds only the in-frame ones, with some missing. That table furnishes V, J and clone size, whereas the DNA furnished D and trimming. The table includes around 200,000 clones, 70% to 90% detected once. Sequencing input: peripheral blood. The origin of this receptor is a woman aged 80 or over with acute or convalescent COVID-19.

The CDR3 here is CASSHWDRDTEAFF. The CDR3 DNA is TGTGCCAGCAGCCACTGGGACAGGGACACTGAAGCTTTCTTT. This sequence joins TRBV3-1 (or the pseudogene TRBV3-2) and TRBJ1-1; 9 nucleotides agree with TRBD1. The J segment lost 3 bases and the V segment lost 3 bases, leaving 2 bases of the junction unmatched. The germline V gene has CDR1 LGHDT and CDR2 YNNKEL (reference sequence). The CDR3 has 14 residues.